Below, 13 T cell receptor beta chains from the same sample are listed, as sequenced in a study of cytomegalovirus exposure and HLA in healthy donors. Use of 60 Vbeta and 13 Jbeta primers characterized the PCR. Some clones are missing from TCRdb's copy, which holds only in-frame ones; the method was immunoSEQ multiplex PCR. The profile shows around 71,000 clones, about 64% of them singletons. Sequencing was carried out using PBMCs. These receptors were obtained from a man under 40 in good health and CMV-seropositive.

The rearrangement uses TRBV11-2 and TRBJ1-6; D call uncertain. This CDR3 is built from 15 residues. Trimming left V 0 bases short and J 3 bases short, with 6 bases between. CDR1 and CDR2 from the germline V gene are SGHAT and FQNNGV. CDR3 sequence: CASSLDRSYNSPLHF. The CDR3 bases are TGTGCCAGCAGCTTAGATCGCAGCTATAATTCACCCCTCCACTTT.

The CDR3 sequence is CASSEGTSLIDEQFF. In DNA, the CDR3 is TGTGCCAGCAGTGAAGGGACTAGTCTAATCGATGAGCAGTTCTTC. This chain uses TRBV2 with TRBJ2-1, with 7 bases matching TRBD2. The junction had 8 bases not matched to a gene; V was cut back by 1 base and J by 8 bases. The CDR3 runs 15 residues. Germline V gives CDR1 SNHLY, CDR2 FYNNEI.

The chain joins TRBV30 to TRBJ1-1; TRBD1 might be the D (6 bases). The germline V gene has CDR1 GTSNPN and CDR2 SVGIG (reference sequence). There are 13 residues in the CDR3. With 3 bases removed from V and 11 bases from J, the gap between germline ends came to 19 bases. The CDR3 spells CAWRGQGKLVAFF. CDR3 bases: TGTGCCTGGAGAGGTCAGGGGAAACTTGTTGCTTTCTTT.

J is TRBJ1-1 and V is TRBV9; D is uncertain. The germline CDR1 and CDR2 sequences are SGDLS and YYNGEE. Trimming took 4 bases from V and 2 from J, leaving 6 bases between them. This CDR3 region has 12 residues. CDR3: CASSPGNTEAFF. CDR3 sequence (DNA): TGTGCCAGCAGCCCCGGTAACACTGAAGCTTTCTTT.

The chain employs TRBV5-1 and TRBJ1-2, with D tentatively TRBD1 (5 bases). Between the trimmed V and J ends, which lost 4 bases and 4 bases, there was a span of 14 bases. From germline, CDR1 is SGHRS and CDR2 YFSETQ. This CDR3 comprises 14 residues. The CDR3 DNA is TGCGCCAGCAGCCCGCGGGACGCAACCTATGGCTACACCTTC. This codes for CASSPRDATYGYTF.

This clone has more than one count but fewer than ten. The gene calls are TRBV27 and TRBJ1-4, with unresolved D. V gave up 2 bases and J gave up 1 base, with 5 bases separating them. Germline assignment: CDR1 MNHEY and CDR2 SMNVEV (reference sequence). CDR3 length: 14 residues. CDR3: CASSLVLTNEKLFF. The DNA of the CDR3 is TGTGCCAGCAGTTTAGTATTAACTAATGAAAAACTGTTTTTT.

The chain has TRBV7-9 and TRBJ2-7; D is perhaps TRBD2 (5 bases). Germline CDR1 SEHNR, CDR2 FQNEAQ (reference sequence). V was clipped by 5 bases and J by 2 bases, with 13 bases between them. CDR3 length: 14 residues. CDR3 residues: CASSPRGLTYEQYF. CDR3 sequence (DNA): TGTGCCAGCAGCCCTAGAGGACTCACCTACGAGCAGTACTTC.

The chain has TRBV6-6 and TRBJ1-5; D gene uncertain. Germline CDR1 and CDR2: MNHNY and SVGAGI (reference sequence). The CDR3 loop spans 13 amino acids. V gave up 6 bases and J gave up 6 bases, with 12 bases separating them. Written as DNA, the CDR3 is TGTGCCAGCAGAGTCGGCGGGAGTCAGCCCCAGCATTTT. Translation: CASRVGGSQPQHF.

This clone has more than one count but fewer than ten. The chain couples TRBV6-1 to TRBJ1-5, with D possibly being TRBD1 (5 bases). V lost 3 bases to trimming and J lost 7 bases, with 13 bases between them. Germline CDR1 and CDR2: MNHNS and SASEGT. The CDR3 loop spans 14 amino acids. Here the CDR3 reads CASSESGGRQPQHF. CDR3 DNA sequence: TGTGCCAGCAGTGAGAGCGGGGGAAGGCAGCCCCAGCATTTT.

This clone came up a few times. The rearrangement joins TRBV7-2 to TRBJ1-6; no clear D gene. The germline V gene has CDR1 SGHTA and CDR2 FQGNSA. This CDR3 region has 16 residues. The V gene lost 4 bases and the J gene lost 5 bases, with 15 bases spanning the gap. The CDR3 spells CASSSLGGSDNSPLHF. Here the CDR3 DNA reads TGTGCCAGCAGCTCCCTTGGAGGGTCAGATAATTCACCCCTCCACTTT.

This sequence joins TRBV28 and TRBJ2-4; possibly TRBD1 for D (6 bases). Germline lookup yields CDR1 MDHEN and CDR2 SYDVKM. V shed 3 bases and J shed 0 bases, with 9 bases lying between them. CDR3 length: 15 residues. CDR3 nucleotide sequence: TGTGCCAGCAGTTTCACAGGGACAGCCAAAAACATTCAGTACTTC. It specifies CASSFTGTAKNIQYF.

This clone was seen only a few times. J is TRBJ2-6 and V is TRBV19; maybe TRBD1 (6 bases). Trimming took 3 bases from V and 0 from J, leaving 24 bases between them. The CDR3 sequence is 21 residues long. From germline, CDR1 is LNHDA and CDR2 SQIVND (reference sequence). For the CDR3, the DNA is TGTGCCAGTAGTATCGAATCAGGGGCGGCAGGGGCCCTCTCTGGGGCCAACGTCCTGACTTTC. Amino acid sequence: CASSIESGAAGALSGANVLTF.

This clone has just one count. The CDR3 loop is CATSPADTTYEQYF. The CDR3 DNA reads as TGTGCCACCTCCCCTGCCGACACGACCTACGAGCAGTACTTC. The chain uses TRBV7-9 and TRBJ2-7; unclear D gene. The CDR3 totals 14 residues. Deletions cut 10 bases from V and 2 bases from J, with 18 bases between. Germline CDR1 SEHNR, CDR2 FQNEAQ (reference sequence).